This section outlines one T cell receptor beta chain sequence together with its context. This clonotype was observed many times. What this receptor recognizes is not known. No base quality values were provided; no much bigger clone lies one nucleotide off. This entry is derived from a study of naive and memory T cell subsets (dated 2017 in TCRdb). Background for the entire study: In the figure summarizing the skin biopsy and whole blood samples, 10 or so blood donors, 7 tuberculin skin test biopsies and 3 saline control biopsies were reported. PCR2 was typically performed as a SYBR Green qPCR that was stopped at a set threshold, although end-point PCR (roughly 6 cycles) could be used instead for low-input samples. Study-wide conclusions, independent of this receptor: The RNA-based method was acknowledged to be potentially sensitive to changes in TCR transcripts with T cell activation and differentiation.

Counted from cysteine to phenylalanine, this CDR3 has 18 amino acids. The entry retains the CDR3 DNA only, 54 bases that are in frame from base 1. V is pared back by 4 bases and J by 3 bases, with 24 bases lying between the germline termini. The germline V gene (reference sequence) supplies CDR1 LNHDA and CDR2 SQIVND. Using 3' ligation of a UMI-containing oligonucleotide to TCR cDNA, the study laid out a robust and sensitive protocol to amplify, sequence and analyze TCRs. Whole blood analysis involved drawing roughly 2.4 ml of peripheral blood from adult healthy volunteers into Tempus tubes and then extracting RNA following the manufacturer's instructions. Before reverse transcription, total RNA that had not been cell sorted was treated with RQ1 DNase, with a target input of roughly 1 to 1000 ng. To check how robust the pipeline was in samples where T cells make up a minority population, libraries were built from skin biopsies and whole blood.

Receptor libraries were prepared by 5' RACE. The ligated cDNA was amplified in four rounds of PCR with nested alpha and beta constant region primers together with the SP2 primer. TCR RNA was reverse transcribed with SuperScript IV using alpha and beta constant region primers for the blood and skin samples. T4 RNA ligase 1 was used to ligate an oligonucleotide containing the Illumina SP2 primer and a UMI to the 3' end of the cDNA. To prevent hairpin formation, the 12-nucleotide UMI was made up of two random hexamers with an eight-base spacer between them. From the second PCR onward, TCR alpha and beta chain libraries were processed separately, and dual indexing was applied for multiplexing. After pooling, the indexed libraries were analyzed by capillary electrophoresis and sequenced on either an Illumina MiSeq or NextSeq. To boost base diversity and improve cluster recognition, PhiX DNA at about 5-7.5% was spiked into the libraries. As for how the authors treated the data: Demultiplexor took UMIs from read 2, joined the UMIs to the TCR sequence from read 1, and separated reads according to sample indices. V and J genes and V-J junctions were identified by Decombinator, which gave every TCR a five-part identifier that included V and J deletions. Collapsinator used UMIs to correct sequencing errors and PCR amplification heterogeneity, producing a UMI-based abundance for each TCR. Identifiers were converted to nucleotide sequence by CDR3Translator and translated to amino acids, and CDR3 regions were extracted on the basis of terminal motifs. After normalization to the amount of input RNA, the error-corrected alpha and beta TCR counts from blood and from skin were compared. TCRdb trimmed the raw reads at Q25, called clones with MiXCR and kept productive beta chains. CDR3 protein duplicates are merged, each entry listing the most common genes and DNA. For this entry, the V and J calls and clone size follow TCRdb and not the study's own pipeline. The sample contains tens of thousands of distinct CDR3 sequences, roughly 7% of them found a single time. 8.5% to 10% of the sample is in the top ten clones.

The chain employs TRBV19 and TRBJ1-2; TRBD1 could be the D gene, as 5 bases match. The sequence came from a male donor in good health. This receptor has the CDR3 CASSTKRSGTSVYYGYTF. The nucleotide sequence is TGTGCCAGTAGTACCAAGCGAAGTGGGACGTCGGTTTACTATGGCTACACCTTC.